This T cell receptor (beta chain) was observed in a study of shared clonotypes between healthy human individuals. Roughly 0.3 ug DNA, about 30,000 T cell genomes, went into unsorted PBMC replicate PCRs. Method: immunoSEQ multiplex PCR; TCRdb's copy keeps in-frame clones and lacks some. This sample has about 490,000 clones, with roughly 85% found just once. The donor cohort consisted entirely of Caucasian adults residing in Nashville, Tennessee. Turning to this clone: Distinct nucleotide sequences in the sample also encode this CDR3.

This CDR3 comprises 12 residues. Germline V gene lookup returns CDR1 LNHDA and CDR2 SQIVND (reference sequence). V gave up 5 bases and J gave up 2 bases, with 4 bases separating them. Sequenced: PBMCs. The TCR originated in a woman aged 40 to 50 in good health. Some clones in this sample may be carry-over from other donors' samples. The genes are TRBV19 and TRBJ1-5; D not certain. CDR3 coding DNA: TGTGCCAGTAGTTCACGCAATCAGCCCCAGCATTTT. Its translation is CASSSRNQPQHF.